A selection of T cell receptor beta chains follows, all from one sample in a study of OX40 agonist ivuxolimab in advanced cancers. Method: immunoSEQ multiplex PCR; TCRdb's copy keeps in-frame clones and lacks some. The data show 70,000 to 90,000 clones, 81% seen once. This specimen was CD4+ or CD8+ T cells sorted from blood, taken in a trial of the OX40 agonist ivuxolimab. The receptors derive from an adult with an advanced solid tumor such as melanoma, head and neck, liver or kidney cancer. CDR3s include the opening cysteine and the closing phenylalanine or tryptophan. The order of the fields is J gene, clone size, V gene, D gene, CDR3 protein, CDR3 DNA. A D gene is named only where the DNA matches it firmly. Clone size is shown for a subset of rows, as once, few, many or a class of expanded clone.

TRBJ1-2	-	TRBV28	TRBD1	CASTQQGAYYGYTF	TGTGCCAGCACCCAACAGGGGGCCTACTATGGCTACACCTTC
TRBJ1-2	-	TRBV2	-	CASLTGGVPYGYTF	TGTGCCAGCCTCACGGGCGGGGTCCCATATGGCTACACCTTC
TRBJ2-7	-	TRBV7-2	-	CASSLAPGREQYF	TGTGCCAGCAGCTTAGCACCAGGGAGGGAGCAGTACTTC
TRBJ2-5	-	TRBV18	-	CASSPYEGETQYF	TGTGCCAGCTCACCATATGAGGGAGAGACCCAGTACTTC
TRBJ2-7	-	TRBV6-1	-	CASSREGQYSYEQYF	TGTGCCAGCAGTAGGGAGGGACAGTACTCCTACGAGCAGTACTTC
TRBJ1-2	-	TRBV5-1	-	CASSLTEFYGYTF	TGCGCCAGCAGCTTGACAGAATTCTATGGCTACACCTTC
TRBJ2-3	once	TRBV5-1	TRBD2	CASRNFGGSGSTDTQYF	TGCGCCAGCAGAAATTTCGGCGGTAGCGGGAGCACAGATACGCAGTATTTT
TRBJ1-2	-	TRBV7-9	-	CASSLVGSYGYTF	TGTGCCAGCAGCTTAGTTGGGAGCTATGGCTACACCTTC
TRBJ1-5	once	TRBV4-1	-	CASSRTPSSSHQPQHF	TGCGCCAGCAGCCGGACCCCCAGTAGTTCCCATCAGCCCCAGCATTTT
TRBJ2-7	-	TRBV7-9	-	CASSPFTGLSEQYF	TGTGCCAGCAGCCCATTTACAGGCCTGAGCGAGCAGTACTTC
TRBJ1-4	-	TRBV2	-	CASRMSMYKGNEKLFF	TGTGCCAGCAGGATGTCAATGTACAAGGGAAATGAAAAACTGTTTTTT
TRBJ2-2	-	TRBV10-3	TRBD1	CAISPGGWSGELFF	TGTGCCATCAGCCCAGGGGGCTGGAGCGGGGAGCTGTTTTTT
TRBJ1-2	-	TRBV11-2	-	CASSLGFNYGYTF	TGTGCCAGCAGCCTCGGATTTAACTATGGCTACACCTTC
TRBJ2-1	-	TRBV9	TRBD2	CASSVVASGGPYNEQFF	TGTGCCAGCAGCGTAGTAGCTAGCGGGGGCCCCTACAATGAGCAGTTCTTC
TRBJ1-5	-	TRBV28	-	CASSPPTGGNQPQHF	TGTGCCAGCAGTCCGCCCACGGGGGGCAATCAGCCCCAGCATTTT
TRBJ2-7	-	TRBV5-6	TRBD2	CASSYFGREGLDEQYF	TGTGCCAGCAGTTATTTTGGGCGGGAGGGCCTCGACGAGCAGTACTTC
TRBJ2-1	once	TRBV15	-	CATSRGGGGNYNEQFF	TGTGCCACCAGCAGAGGCGGCGGGGGCAACTACAATGAGCAGTTCTTC
TRBJ2-1	-	TRBV5-1	-	CASSLDSKQFF	TGCGCCAGCAGCTTGGACTCAAAGCAGTTCTTC
TRBJ1-5	-	TRBV2	-	CASVSESGQGNQPQHF	TGTGCCAGCGTTTCCGAATCGGGGCAGGGGAATCAGCCCCAGCATTTT
TRBJ1-1	-	TRBV11-2	-	CASSLSRVNTEAFF	TGTGCCAGCAGCTTAAGTAGGGTGAACACTGAAGCTTTCTTT
TRBJ2-1	-	TRBV19	TRBD2	CASLSGGAYNEQFF	TGTGCCAGTTTAAGCGGGGGAGCCTACAATGAGCAGTTCTTC
TRBJ2-7	-	TRBV19	TRBD1	CASSLTPGTGYEQYF	TGTGCCAGTAGTCTGACCCCCGGGACAGGCTACGAGCAGTACTTC
TRBJ1-5	-	TRBV13	TRBD1	CASSGDRNQPQHF	TGTGCCAGCAGCGGGGACAGGAATCAGCCCCAGCATTTT
TRBJ2-1	-	TRBV7-9	-	CASSSPEGNEQFF	TGTGCCAGCAGTTCCCCTGAGGGGAATGAGCAGTTCTTC
TRBJ2-3	-	TRBV7-2	TRBD2	CASRTGGNTDTQYF	TGTGCCAGCAGGACGGGAGGGAACACAGATACGCAGTATTTT
TRBJ2-6	-	TRBV19	TRBD1	CASRGTGKSGANVLTF	TGTGCCAGTAGAGGGACAGGGAAATCTGGGGCCAACGTCCTGACTTTC
TRBJ2-7	many	TRBV14	-	CASSPSRAFTPEQYF	TGTGCCAGCAGCCCAAGCCGGGCCTTTACCCCCGAGCAGTACTTC
TRBJ1-1	-	TRBV19	-	CASTPSSEAFF	TGTGCCAGTACCCCTTCATCTGAAGCTTTCTTT
TRBJ2-1	-	TRBV5-5	-	CASSLGIYNEQFF	TGTGCCAGCAGCTTGGGGATCTACAATGAGCAGTTCTTC
TRBJ2-7	many	TRBV7-9	TRBD1	CASSTQGIEQYF	TGTGCCAGCAGCACACAGGGGATCGAGCAGTACTTC
TRBJ2-6	-	TRBV2	-	CASSSGSGANVLTF	TGTGCCAGCAGTTCGGGATCTGGGGCCAACGTCCTGACTTTC
TRBJ1-1	-	TRBV28	-	CASSLFGRVNTEAFF	TGTGCCAGCAGTTTATTCGGCCGGGTGAACACTGAAGCTTTCTTT
TRBJ2-1	-	TRBV7-7	TRBD2	CASSLTSVSYNEQFF	TGTGCTAGCAGCCTGACTAGCGTCTCCTACAATGAGCAGTTCTTC
TRBJ2-5	once	TRBV7-2	-	CASSFPAGQQETQYF	TGTGCCAGCAGCTTCCCAGCGGGACAGCAAGAGACCCAGTACTTC
TRBJ2-5	-	TRBV6-6	-	CASSSRYQETQYF	TGTGCCAGCAGTAGTAGGTACCAAGAGACCCAGTACTTC
TRBJ2-5	-	TRBV9	-	CASSLGPLETQYF	TGTGCCAGCAGTCTTGGGCCCCTGGAGACCCAGTACTTC
TRBJ1-4	-	TRBV10-3	-	CAISDPGQRTNEKLFF	TGTGCCATCAGTGATCCCGGACAGCGAACTAATGAAAAACTGTTTTTT
TRBJ2-5	-	TRBV2	-	CASSPTGRETQYF	TGTGCCAGCAGTCCTACAGGGAGGGAGACCCAGTACTTC
TRBJ1-2	-	TRBV19	TRBD1	CASTSDRGEGYTF	TGTGCCAGTACCTCCGACAGGGGCGAAGGCTACACCTTC
TRBJ2-1	-	TRBV25-1	TRBD2	CASSEPSGGDNEQFF	TGTGCCAGCAGTGAGCCGAGCGGGGGGGACAATGAGCAGTTCTTC
TRBJ1-5	-	TRBV4-2	-	CASSQDKGTLSQHF	TGTGCCAGCAGCCAAGATAAGGGGACGCTGTCCCAGCATTTT
TRBJ1-2	once	TRBV2	-	CASHPDADYGYTF	TGTGCCAGCCACCCGGACGCAGACTATGGCTACACCTTC
TRBJ1-3	-	TRBV7-9	-	CASSLSGNTIYF	TGTGCCAGCAGCTTAAGCGGAAACACCATATATTTT